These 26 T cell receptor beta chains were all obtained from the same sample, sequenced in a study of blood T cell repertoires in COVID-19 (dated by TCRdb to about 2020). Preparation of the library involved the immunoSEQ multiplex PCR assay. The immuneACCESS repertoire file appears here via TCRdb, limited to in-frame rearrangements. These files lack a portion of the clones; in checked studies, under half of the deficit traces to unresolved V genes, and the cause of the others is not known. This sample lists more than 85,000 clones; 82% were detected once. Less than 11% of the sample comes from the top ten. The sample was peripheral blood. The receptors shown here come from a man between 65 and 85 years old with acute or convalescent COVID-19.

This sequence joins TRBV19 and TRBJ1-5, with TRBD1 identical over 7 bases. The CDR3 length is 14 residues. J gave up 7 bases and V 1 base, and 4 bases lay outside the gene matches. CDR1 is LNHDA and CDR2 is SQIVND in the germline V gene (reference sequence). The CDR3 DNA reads TGTGCCAGTAGTATAGTGGGACAGAACCAGCCCCAGCATTTT. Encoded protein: CASSIVGQNQPQHF.

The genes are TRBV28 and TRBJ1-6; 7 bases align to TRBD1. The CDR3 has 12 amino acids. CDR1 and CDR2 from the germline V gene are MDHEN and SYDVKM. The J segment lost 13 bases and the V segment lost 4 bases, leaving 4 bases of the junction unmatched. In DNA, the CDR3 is TGTGCCAGCAGTTCTCAGGGGGAGCCCCTCCACTTT. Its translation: CASSSQGEPLHF.

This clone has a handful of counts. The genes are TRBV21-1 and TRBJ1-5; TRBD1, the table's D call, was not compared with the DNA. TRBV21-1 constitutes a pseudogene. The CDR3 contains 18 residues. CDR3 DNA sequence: TGTGCCAGCAGCAAAGTTTGCCGGGACATCTATAGCAATCAGCCCCAGCATTTT. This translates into CASSKVCRDIYSNQPQHF.

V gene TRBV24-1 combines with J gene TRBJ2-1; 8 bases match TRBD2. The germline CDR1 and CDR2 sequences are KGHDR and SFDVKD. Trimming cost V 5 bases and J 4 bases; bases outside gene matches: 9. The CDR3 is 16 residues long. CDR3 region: CATSAPAGGRYNEQFF. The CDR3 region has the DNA TGTGCCACCAGTGCACCGGCGGGGGGCCGATACAATGAGCAGTTCTTC.

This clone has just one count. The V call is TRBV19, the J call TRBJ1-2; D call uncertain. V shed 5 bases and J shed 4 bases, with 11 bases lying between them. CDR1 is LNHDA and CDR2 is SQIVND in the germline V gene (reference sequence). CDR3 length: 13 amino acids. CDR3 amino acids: CASSASRGYGYTF. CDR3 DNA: TGTGCCAGTAGTGCGAGTCGGGGCTATGGCTACACCTTC.

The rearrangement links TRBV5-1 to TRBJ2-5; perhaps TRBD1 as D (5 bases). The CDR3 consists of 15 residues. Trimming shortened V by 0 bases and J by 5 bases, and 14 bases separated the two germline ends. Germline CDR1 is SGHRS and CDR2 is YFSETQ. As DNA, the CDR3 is TGCGCCAGCAGCTTGGCCCTGGGGCTCGGGGAGACCCAGTACTTC. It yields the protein CASSLALGLGETQYF.

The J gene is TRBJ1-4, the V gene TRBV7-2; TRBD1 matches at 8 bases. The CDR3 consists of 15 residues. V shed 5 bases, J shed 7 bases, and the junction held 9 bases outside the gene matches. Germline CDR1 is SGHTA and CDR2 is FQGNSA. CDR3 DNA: TGTGCCAGCAGCCCTACATTGGACAGGGTTGAAAAACTGTTTTTT. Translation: CASSPTLDRVEKLFF.

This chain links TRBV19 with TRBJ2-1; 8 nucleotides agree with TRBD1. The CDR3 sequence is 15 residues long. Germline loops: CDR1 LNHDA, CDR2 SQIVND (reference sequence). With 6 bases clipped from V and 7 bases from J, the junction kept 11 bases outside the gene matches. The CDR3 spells CASRPDREVLNEQFF. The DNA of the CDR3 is TGTGCCAGTAGACCGGACAGGGAAGTTTTAAATGAGCAGTTCTTC.

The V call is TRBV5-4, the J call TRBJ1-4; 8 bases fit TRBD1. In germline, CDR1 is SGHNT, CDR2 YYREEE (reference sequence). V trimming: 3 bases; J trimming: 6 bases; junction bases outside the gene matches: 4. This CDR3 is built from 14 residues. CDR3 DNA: TGTGCCAGCAGCTCGACAGGGGTCGATGAAAAACTGTTTTTT. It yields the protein CASSSTGVDEKLFF.

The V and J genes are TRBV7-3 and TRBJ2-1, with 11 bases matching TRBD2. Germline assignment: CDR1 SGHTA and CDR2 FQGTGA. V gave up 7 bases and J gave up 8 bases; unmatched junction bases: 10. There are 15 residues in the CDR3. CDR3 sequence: CASTRGLAARDEQFF. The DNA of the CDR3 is TGTGCCAGCACAAGGGGACTAGCGGCCCGGGATGAGCAGTTCTTC. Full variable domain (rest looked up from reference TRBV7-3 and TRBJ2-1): GAGVSQTPSNKVTEKGKYVELRCDPISGHTALYWYRQSLGQGPEFLIYFQGTGAADDSGLPNDRFFAVRPEGSVSTLKIQRTERGDSAVYLCASTRGLAARDEQFFGPGTRLTVL.

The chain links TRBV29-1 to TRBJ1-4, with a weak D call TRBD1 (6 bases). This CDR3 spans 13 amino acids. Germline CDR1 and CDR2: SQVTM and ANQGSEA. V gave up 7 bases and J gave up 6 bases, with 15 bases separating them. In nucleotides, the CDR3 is TGCAGCGCGAGGGGGGGGCAGGATGAAAAACTGTTTTTT. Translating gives CSARGGQDEKLFF. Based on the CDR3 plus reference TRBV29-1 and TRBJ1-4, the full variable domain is SAVISQKPSRDICQRGTSLTIQCQVDSQVTMMFWYRQQPGQSLTLIATANQGSEATYESGFVIDKFPISRPNLTFSTLTVSNMSPEDSSIYLCSARGGQDEKLFFGSGTQLSVL.

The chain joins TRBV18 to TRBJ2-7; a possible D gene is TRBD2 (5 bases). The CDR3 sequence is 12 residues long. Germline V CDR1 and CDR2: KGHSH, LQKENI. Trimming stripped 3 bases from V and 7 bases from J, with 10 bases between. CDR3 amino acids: CASSPYGEEQYF. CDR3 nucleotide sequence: TGTGCCAGCTCACCCTACGGGGAAGAGCAGTACTTC.

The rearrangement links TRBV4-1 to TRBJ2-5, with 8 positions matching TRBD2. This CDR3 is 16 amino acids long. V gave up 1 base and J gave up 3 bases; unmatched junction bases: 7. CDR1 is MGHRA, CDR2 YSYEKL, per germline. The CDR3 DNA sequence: TGCGCCAGCAGCCAAGTCCAGCGGGGGCCTGAAGAGACCCAGTACTTC. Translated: CASSQVQRGPEETQYF.

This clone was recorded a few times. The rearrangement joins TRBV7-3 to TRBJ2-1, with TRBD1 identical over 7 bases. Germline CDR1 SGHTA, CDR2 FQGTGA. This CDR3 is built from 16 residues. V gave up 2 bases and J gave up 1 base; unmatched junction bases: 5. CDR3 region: CASSLFPGGSYNEQFF. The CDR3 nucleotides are TGTGCCAGCAGCTTATTTCCAGGGGGTTCCTACAATGAGCAGTTCTTC.

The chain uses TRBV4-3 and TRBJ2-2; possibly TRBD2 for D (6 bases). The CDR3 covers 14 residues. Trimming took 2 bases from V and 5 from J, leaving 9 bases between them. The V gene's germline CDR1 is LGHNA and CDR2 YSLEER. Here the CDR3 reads CASSQSRETGELFF. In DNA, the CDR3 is TGCGCCAGCAGCCAATCGCGGGAAACCGGGGAGCTGTTTTTT.

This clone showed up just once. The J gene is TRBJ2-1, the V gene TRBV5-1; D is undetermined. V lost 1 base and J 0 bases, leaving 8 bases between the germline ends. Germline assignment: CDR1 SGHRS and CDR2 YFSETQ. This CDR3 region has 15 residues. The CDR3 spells CASSLIPSSYNEQFF. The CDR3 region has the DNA TGCGCCAGCAGCTTGATTCCTAGCTCCTACAATGAGCAGTTCTTC.

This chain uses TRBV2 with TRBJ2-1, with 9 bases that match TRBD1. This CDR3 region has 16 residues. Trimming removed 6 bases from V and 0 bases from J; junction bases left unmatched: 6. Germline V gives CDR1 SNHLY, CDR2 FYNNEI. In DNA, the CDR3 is TGTGCCAGCAGGGGACAGGGTTCCGGCTCCTACAATGAGCAGTTCTTC. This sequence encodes CASRGQGSGSYNEQFF. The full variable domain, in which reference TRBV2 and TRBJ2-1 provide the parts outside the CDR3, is EPEVTQTPSHQVTQMGQEVILRCVPISNHLYFYWYRQILGQKVEFLVSFYNNEISEKSEIFDDQFSVERPDGSNFTLKIRSTKLEDSAMYFCASRGQGSGSYNEQFFGPGTRLTVL.

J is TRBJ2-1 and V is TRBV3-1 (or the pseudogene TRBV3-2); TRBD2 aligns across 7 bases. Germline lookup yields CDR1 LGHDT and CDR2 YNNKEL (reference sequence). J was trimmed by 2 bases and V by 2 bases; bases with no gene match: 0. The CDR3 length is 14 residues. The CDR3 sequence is CASSQRGAYNEQFF. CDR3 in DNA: TGTGCCAGCAGCCAACGGGGGGCCTACAATGAGCAGTTCTTC.

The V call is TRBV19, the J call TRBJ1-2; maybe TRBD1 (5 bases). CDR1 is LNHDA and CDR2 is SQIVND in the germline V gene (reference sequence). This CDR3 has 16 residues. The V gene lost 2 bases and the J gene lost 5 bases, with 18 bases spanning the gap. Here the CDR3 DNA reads TGTGCCAGTAGTATATTGGGGCTTCAGGTTGATTATGGCTACACCTTC. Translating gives CASSILGLQVDYGYTF.

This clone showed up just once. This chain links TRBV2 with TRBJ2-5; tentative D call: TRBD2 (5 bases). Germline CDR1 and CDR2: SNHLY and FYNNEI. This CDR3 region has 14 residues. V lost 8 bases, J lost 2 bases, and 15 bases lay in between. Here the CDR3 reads CASLLGRVQETQYF. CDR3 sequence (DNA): TGTGCCAGCCTACTAGGCCGGGTACAAGAGACCCAGTACTTC.

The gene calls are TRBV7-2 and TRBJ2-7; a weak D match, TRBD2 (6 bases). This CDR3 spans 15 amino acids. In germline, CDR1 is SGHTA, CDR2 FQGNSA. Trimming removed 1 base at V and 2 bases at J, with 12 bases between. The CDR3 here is CASSLGLARPYEQYF. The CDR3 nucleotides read TGTGCCAGCAGCTTAGGGCTAGCGCGACCCTACGAGCAGTACTTC.

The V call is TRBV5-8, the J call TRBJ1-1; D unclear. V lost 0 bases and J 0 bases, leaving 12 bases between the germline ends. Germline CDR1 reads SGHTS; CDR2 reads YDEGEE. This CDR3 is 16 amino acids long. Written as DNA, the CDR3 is TGTGCCAGCAGCTTGGGGCCCTCGGGTTTGAACACTGAAGCTTTCTTT. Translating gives CASSLGPSGLNTEAFF.

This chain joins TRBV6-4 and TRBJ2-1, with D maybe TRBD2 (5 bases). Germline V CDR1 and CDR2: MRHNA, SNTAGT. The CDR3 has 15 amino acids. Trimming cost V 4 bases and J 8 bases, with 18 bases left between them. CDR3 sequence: CASSGNPSGVDEQFF. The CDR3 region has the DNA TGTGCCAGCAGTGGGAATCCGTCCGGGGTCGATGAGCAGTTCTTC.

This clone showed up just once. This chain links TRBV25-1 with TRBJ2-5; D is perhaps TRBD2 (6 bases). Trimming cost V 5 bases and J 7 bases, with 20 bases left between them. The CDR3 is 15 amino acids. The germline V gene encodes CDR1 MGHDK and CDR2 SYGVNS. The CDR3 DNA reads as TGTGCCAGCAGTCACCCCGGGAGCCAGGGAGGGACCCAGTACTTC. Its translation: CASSHPGSQGGTQYF.

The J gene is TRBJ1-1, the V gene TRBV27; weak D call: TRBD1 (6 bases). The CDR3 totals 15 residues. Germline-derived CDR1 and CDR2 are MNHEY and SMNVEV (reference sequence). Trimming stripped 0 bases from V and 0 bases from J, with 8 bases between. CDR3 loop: CASSLSRGMNTEAFF. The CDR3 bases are TGTGCCAGCAGTTTATCGAGGGGGATGAACACTGAAGCTTTCTTT.

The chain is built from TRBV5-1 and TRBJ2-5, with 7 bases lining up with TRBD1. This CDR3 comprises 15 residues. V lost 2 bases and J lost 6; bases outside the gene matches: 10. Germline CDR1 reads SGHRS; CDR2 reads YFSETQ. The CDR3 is CASSLDREWVKTQYF. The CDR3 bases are TGCGCCAGCAGCTTAGACAGGGAGTGGGTAAAGACCCAGTACTTC.